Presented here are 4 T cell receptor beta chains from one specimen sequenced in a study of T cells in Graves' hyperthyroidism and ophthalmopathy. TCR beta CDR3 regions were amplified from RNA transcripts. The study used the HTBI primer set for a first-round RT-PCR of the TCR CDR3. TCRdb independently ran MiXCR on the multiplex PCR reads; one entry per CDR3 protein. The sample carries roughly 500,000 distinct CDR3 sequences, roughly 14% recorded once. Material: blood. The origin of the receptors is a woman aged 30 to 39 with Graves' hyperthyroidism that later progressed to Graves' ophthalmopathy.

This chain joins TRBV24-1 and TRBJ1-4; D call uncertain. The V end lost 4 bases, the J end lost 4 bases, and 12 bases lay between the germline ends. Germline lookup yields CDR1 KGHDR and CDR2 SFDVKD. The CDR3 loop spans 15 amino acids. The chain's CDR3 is CATSDPGRGNEKLFF. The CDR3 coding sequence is TGTGCCACCAGTGACCCAGGACGGGGTAATGAAAAACTGTTTTTT.

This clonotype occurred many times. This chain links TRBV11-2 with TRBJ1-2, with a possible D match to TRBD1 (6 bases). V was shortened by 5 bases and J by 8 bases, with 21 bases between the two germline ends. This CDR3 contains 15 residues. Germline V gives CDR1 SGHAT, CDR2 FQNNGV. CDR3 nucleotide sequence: TGTGCCAGCAGCCTAGGGACATCCTCCCCGGAGGGCTACACCTTC. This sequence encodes CASSLGTSSPEGYTF.

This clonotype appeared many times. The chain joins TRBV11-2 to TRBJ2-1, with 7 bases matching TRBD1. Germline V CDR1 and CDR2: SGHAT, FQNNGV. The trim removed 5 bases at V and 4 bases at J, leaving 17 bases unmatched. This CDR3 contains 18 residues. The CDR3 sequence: CASSVRTGAMSPYNEQFF. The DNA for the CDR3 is TGTGCCAGCAGCGTTAGAACAGGGGCTATGTCCCCTTACAATGAGCAGTTCTTC.

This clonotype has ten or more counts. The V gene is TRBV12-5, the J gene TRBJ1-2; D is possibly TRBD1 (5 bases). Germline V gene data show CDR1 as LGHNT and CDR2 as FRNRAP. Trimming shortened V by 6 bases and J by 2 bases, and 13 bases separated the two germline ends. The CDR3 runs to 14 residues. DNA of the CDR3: TGTGCTAGTGGGGGCCCCCCAGGGAACTATGGCTACACCTTC. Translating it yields CASGGPPGNYGYTF.